This T cell receptor beta chain came from a study of metastatic and nonmetastatic thyroid tumors. About the research overall: A comparison of repertoires was made across blood and tumor or nodule tissue from malignant and benign thyroid patients.

Regarding this clone: The junction and the germline gene differ at one end; a read error may be behind it.

Methods used by the authors: A classifier for distant metastasis in papillary thyroid cancer was constructed using CDR3 differences observed across clinicopathological groups. TCRdb called clones again from the PCR reads with MiXCR. In this record, the V and J calls reflect TCRdb's handling and not the investigators' own analysis. Here the sample spans 30,000 to 45,000 clones, about 26% being singletons. Patients had received no treatment of any kind before thyroid surgery. CDR3 size: 16 residues. From germline, CDR1 is LGHNA and CDR2 YNFKEQ. Sequencing was performed on blood. The receptor comes from a male donor with papillary thyroid cancer or a benign thyroid nodule (not recorded which). Some clones in this sample may be carry-over from other donors' samples. V gene TRBV4-2 combines with J gene TRBJ2-1; D gene unclear. In nucleotides, the CDR3 is TGTGCCAGCAGCAAAGATAATGGCGACCCCTACAATGAGCAGTTCTTC. Translated: CASSKDNGDPYNEQFF.